A selection of T cell receptor beta chains follows, all from one sample in a study of shared clonotypes between healthy human individuals. Assay used: immunoSEQ multiplex PCR; TCRdb lists only in-frame clones, some missing. The table has millions of clones, roughly 94% seen once. The source material was naive CD8+ T cells sorted from blood. The receptors shown here come from a man aged 18 to 30 in good health. The CDR3 runs from the conserved cysteine through the conserved F or W. D genes are given only for firm matches. For some rows the clone size is stated as once, few or many, or as a class when expanded; others skip it.

cdr3_length,j_call,d_call,v_call,clone_size,cdr3_aa,cdr3_nt
14,TRBJ2-7,.,TRBV29-1,once,CSVEDPAGGYEQYF,TGCAGCGTTGAAGATCCTGCAGGGGGGTACGAGCAGTACTTC
14,TRBJ2-5,.,TRBV7-2,.,CASSFAGFQETQYF,TGTGCCAGCAGCTTTGCCGGATTCCAAGAGACCCAGTACTTC
17,TRBJ2-1,TRBD1,TRBV9,.,CASSARPGTGEDNEQFF,TGTGCCAGCAGCGCCAGACCCGGGACAGGGGAGGACAATGAGCAGTTCTTC
14,TRBJ2-3,.,TRBV30,.,CAWRLQISTDTQYF,TGTGCCTGGAGATTACAGATAAGCACAGATACGCAGTATTTT
14,TRBJ1-5,.,TRBV10-2,.,CASSESLADQPQHF,TGCGCCAGCAGTGAGTCGTTAGCGGATCAGCCCCAGCATTTT
18,TRBJ1-6,.,TRBV28,.,CASSSLDSEGPYNSPLHF,TGTGCCAGCAGTTCCCTAGACTCGGAAGGGCCCTATAATTCACCCCTCCACTTT
14,TRBJ2-1,.,TRBV27,.,CASRGLQAGNEQFF,TGTGCCAGCAGGGGCCTACAGGCGGGCAATGAGCAGTTCTTC
15,TRBJ2-7,TRBD1,TRBV6-5,.,CASSLTGTGGYEQYF,TGTGCCAGCAGTTTAACCGGGACAGGGGGCTACGAGCAGTACTTC
15,TRBJ2-3,TRBD2,TRBV30,.,CAWEARTSGTDTQYF,TGTGCCTGGGAGGCCCGGACTAGCGGGACAGATACGCAGTATTTT
14,TRBJ2-1,TRBD2,TRBV29-1,.,CSVGTSGGTEEQFF,TGCAGCGTCGGGACTAGCGGGGGTACAGAGGAGCAGTTCTTC
15,TRBJ1-4,.,TRBV28,.,CASSFQRGGSEKLFF,TGTGCCAGCAGTTTCCAGAGGGGTGGTAGTGAAAAACTGTTTTTT
13,TRBJ2-7,.,TRBV2,few,CASSALSYFEQYF,TGTGCCAGCAGTGCCCTTTCATACTTCGAGCAGTACTTC
15,TRBJ2-3,TRBD1,TRBV5-4,.,CASSFQGGRADTQYF,TGTGCCAGCAGCTTTCAAGGGGGCAGAGCAGATACGCAGTATTTT
15,TRBJ1-4,TRBD1,TRBV7-8,.,CASSAGTATNEKLFF,TGTGCCAGCAGCGCCGGGACAGCAACTAATGAAAAACTGTTTTTT
17,TRBJ1-5,.,TRBV9,.,CASSLEGDSIGNQPQHF,TGTGCCAGCAGCTTAGAGGGGGATTCGATCGGGAATCAGCCCCAGCATTTT
13,TRBJ1-1,.,TRBV30,.,CAWGQGGNTEAFF,TGTGCCTGGGGACAAGGTGGGAACACTGAAGCTTTCTTT